The T cell receptor (beta chain) under discussion was sequenced for a study of T cell changes during pregnancy in multiple sclerosis. The germline CDR1 and CDR2 sequences are WNHNN and SYGVQD (reference sequence). Trimming stripped 4 bases from V and 3 bases from J, with 7 bases between. The CDR3 is 13 residues long. Assay used: immunoSEQ multiplex PCR; TCRdb lists only in-frame clones, some missing. The repertoire holds about 68,000 clones, with 90% as singletons. The chain is built from TRBV10-1 and TRBJ2-1; D is uncertain. Sequenced material: peripheral blood, taken in the third trimester of pregnancy. The clonotype was recovered from a female donor with multiple sclerosis, enrolled in a pregnancy study. Here the CDR3 DNA reads TGCGCCAGCAGTGGGCAGAACTACAATGAGCAGTTCTTC. Protein sequence: CASSGQNYNEQFF.